A selection of T cell receptor beta chains follows, all from one sample in a study of blood T cells in healthy people across ages. TCRdb recomputed calls from the 5' RACE reads with MiXCR, one row per CDR3 protein. Of 1.5 million to 2 million distinct CDR3 sequences listed, roughly 28% were seen once; the top ten hold approximately 7.7%. Sequencing was done on a sample of blood. These receptors originate from a woman aged 30 to 39 in good health. Both conserved end residues are part of each CDR3. The order of the fields is V gene, J gene, D gene, clone size, CDR3 protein, CDR3 DNA. The D gene is left open where the match is weak. Part of the rows lack a size; the others show once, few, many or a class for expanded clones.

TRBV30	TRBJ1-1	-	-	CAWSYPPRGNTEAFF	TGTGCCTGGAGTTATCCTCCGAGGGGGAACACTGAAGCTTTCTTT
TRBV10-2	TRBJ2-7	-	many	CASSGFKMEEQYF	TGCGCCAGCAGTGGATTCAAAATGGAAGAGCAGTACTTC
TRBV7-2	TRBJ2-7	TRBD2	once	CANSRTSRSYEQYF	TGTGCCAACAGCAGGACTAGCAGGAGCTACGAGCAGTACTTC
TRBV3-1	TRBJ2-1	TRBD2	-	CASSQDLSGGGKNEQFF	TGTGCCAGCAGCCAAGATCTGAGCGGGGGGGGGAAGAATGAGCAGTTCTTC
TRBV3-1	TRBJ2-7	TRBD2	-	CAWLAGDNNEQYF	TGTGCCTGGCTAGCGGGAGACAACAATGAGCAGTACTTC
TRBV12-5	TRBJ1-2	-	-	CASASSDGGDYTF	TGTGCTAGTGCCAGCTCCGACGGGGGTGACTACACCTTC
TRBV20-1	TRBJ2-3	-	few	CSPSPGPTDTQYF	TGCAGTCCCTCTCCGGGGCCCACAGATACGCAGTATTTT
TRBV9	TRBJ1-1	-	once	CASSVVGGQDTEAFF	TGTGCCAGCAGCGTAGTAGGGGGGCAAGACACTGAAGCTTTCTTT
TRBV4-1	TRBJ1-4	-	many	CASSQDREKLFF	TGCGCCAGCAGCCAAGATAGAGAAAAACTGTTTTTT
TRBV7-2	TRBJ2-5	TRBD1	many	CASSANRGGETQYF	TGTGCCAGCAGTGCCAACAGGGGCGGGGAGACCCAGTACTTC
TRBV12-3/TRBV12-4	TRBJ2-7	-	many	CASSSAGTFYEQYF	TGTGCCAGCAGTTCCGCCGGGACTTTCTACGAGCAGTACTTC
TRBV18	TRBJ1-2	-	few	CASSPALEEGNGYTF	TGTGCCAGCTCACCCGCCTTGGAGGAGGGTAACGGCTACACCTTC
TRBV7-9	TRBJ2-3	-	-	CAGGPRSRDTQYF	TGTGCCGGCGGCCCCAGATCTAGGGATACGCAGTATTTT
TRBV4-1	TRBJ2-3	-	-	CASSQAIRADTQYF	TGCGCCAGCAGCCAAGCGATCCGCGCGGATACGCAGTATTTT
TRBV7-2	TRBJ2-3	TRBD2	-	CASSLGTSRKADTQYF	TGTGCCAGCAGCTTAGGGACTAGCCGAAAGGCAGATACGCAGTATTTT
TRBV5-5	TRBJ2-1	-	-	CASRDGFHRDEQFF	TGTGCCAGCAGGGATGGATTCCACAGGGATGAGCAGTTCTTC
TRBV29-1	TRBJ1-1	TRBD1	many	CSVSRTGRGTEAFF	TGCAGCGTCAGCCGGACAGGGAGGGGCACTGAAGCTTTCTTT
TRBV6-5	TRBJ1-6	-	-	CASGPVNNSPLHF	TGTGCCAGCGGACCCGTAAATAATTCACCCCTCCACTTT
TRBV28	TRBJ1-1	-	-	CASSFASGSAWAFF	TGTGCCAGCAGTTTTGCGTCGGGTTCGGCGTGGGCTTTCTTT
TRBV21-1	TRBJ1-2	-	-	CASSPGGGYYGYTF	TGTGCCAGCAGCCCAGGCGGGGGCTACTATGGCTACACCTTC
TRBV12-3/TRBV12-4	TRBJ1-1	-	few	CASSFRPGMNTEAFF	TGTGCCAGCAGTTTCAGGCCAGGAATGAACACTGAAGCTTTCTTT
TRBV3-1	TRBJ2-1	TRBD2	many	CASSQDGLAGGSYNEQFF	TGTGCCAGCAGCCAAGACGGACTAGCGGGAGGCTCCTACAATGAGCAGTTCTTC
TRBV10-2	TRBJ2-3	TRBD2	few	CASRTSGGDTQYF	TGCGCCAGTCGGACTAGCGGGGGAGATACGCAGTATTTT
TRBV29-1	TRBJ1-4	-	-	CSVDPGEKLFF	TGCAGCGTTGACCCTGGGGAAAAACTGTTTTTT
TRBV11-2	TRBJ2-5	TRBD1	-	CASRTTGSWTQYF	TGTGCCAGCAGGACGACAGGGAGTTGGACCCAGTACTTC
TRBV27	TRBJ1-2	-	-	CASSLISSGRTGGYTF	TGTGCCAGCAGTTTGATTTCGTCCGGACGAACAGGAGGCTACACCTTC
TRBV10-3	TRBJ1-2	TRBD1	many	CAISESLGQNTYGYTF	TGTGCCATCAGTGAGTCGCTGGGACAGAATACCTATGGCTACACCTTC
TRBV30	TRBJ1-3	-	-	CAWSVASSGNTIYF	TGTGCCTGGAGTGTCGCTAGCTCTGGAAACACCATATATTTT
TRBV20-1	TRBJ2-7	TRBD1	many	CSAMGVTTGSYEQYF	TGCAGTGCTATGGGGGTTACGACAGGGTCATACGAGCAGTACTTC
TRBV24-1	TRBJ2-2	-	few	CATSDPRSPTGELFF	TGTGCCACCAGTGATCCTAGAAGTCCCACCGGGGAGCTGTTTTTT
TRBV5-1	TRBJ2-5	TRBD1	few	CASSPASGDSRGTQYF	TGCGCCAGCAGCCCGGCCTCAGGGGACAGCCGAGGGACCCAGTACTTC
TRBV20-1	TRBJ2-1	-	few	CGRGGTHNGQFF	TGCGGGAGGGGGGGGACGCACAATGGGCAGTTCTTC
TRBV20-1	TRBJ2-1	-	many	CSARAYLQGRGEQFF	TGCAGTGCTAGAGCCTACCTACAGGGCCGGGGTGAGCAGTTCTTC
TRBV5-6	TRBJ1-2	-	-	CASSLVFGGYGYTF	TGTGCCAGCAGCTTGGTCTTTGGGGGCTACGGCTACACCTTC
TRBV5-4	TRBJ1-2	-	-	CASGLTDFYGYTF	TGTGCCAGCGGGTTAACAGACTTCTATGGCTACACCTTC
TRBV3-1	TRBJ2-1	TRBD2	many	CASSQGLAGGLEQFF	TGTGCCAGCAGCCAAGGGCTAGCGGGGGGTCTAGAGCAGTTCTTC
TRBV6-2/TRBV6-3	TRBJ2-1	TRBD1	-	CASSSLGQGMYNEQFF	TGTGCCAGCAGTTCTCTGGGACAGGGGATGTACAATGAGCAGTTCTTC
TRBV10-3	TRBJ2-1	-	few	CAISGGGIYEQFF	TGTGCCATCAGTGGAGGGGGAATATATGAGCAGTTCTTC
TRBV2	TRBJ2-1	-	few	CATLGLNDEQFF	TGTGCCACCTTGGGACTTAATGATGAGCAGTTCTTC
TRBV7-3	TRBJ2-5	-	-	CASSLTGMPQETQYF	TGTGCCAGCAGCTTAACAGGGATGCCTCAAGAGACCCAGTACTTC
TRBV20-1	TRBJ1-2	TRBD1	-	CSAFDRDGYGYTF	TGCAGTGCTTTCGACAGGGACGGCTATGGCTACACCTTC
TRBV29-1	TRBJ2-1	TRBD2	many	CSGVTAGDMDEQFF	TGCAGCGGGGTCACAGCGGGAGATATGGATGAGCAGTTCTTC
TRBV27	TRBJ2-7	TRBD2	few	CASSSRYPQAGGTYEQYF	TGTGCCAGCAGTTCCCGTTATCCTCAAGCGGGGGGCACCTACGAGCAGTACTTC
TRBV30	TRBJ2-1	TRBD2	-	CAWTRVAGVSNEQFF	TGTGCCTGGACGCGGGTAGCGGGAGTATCAAATGAGCAGTTCTTC
TRBV7-2	TRBJ2-5	-	-	CASSPPGAAQETQYF	TGTGCCAGCAGCCCGCCTGGGGCCGCCCAAGAGACCCAGTACTTC
TRBV7-2	TRBJ2-1	-	many	CASRLAVSYNEQFF	TGTGCCAGCAGGTTAGCGGTATCCTACAATGAGCAGTTCTTC
TRBV3-1	TRBJ1-2	TRBD1	few	CASSHRQGGYTF	TGTGCCAGCAGCCACCGACAGGGTGGCTACACCTTC
TRBV18	TRBJ2-7	TRBD1	-	CASSRGGQLRYEQYF	TGTGCCAGCTCACGAGGGGGACAGCTACGCTACGAGCAGTACTTC
TRBV28	TRBJ2-1	-	few	CASRGQGGITGPSYNEQFF	TGTGCCAGCAGGGGCCAGGGCGGTATTACGGGTCCCTCCTACAATGAGCAGTTCTTC
TRBV29-1	TRBJ2-1	TRBD2	many	CSVRYGTSIYNEQFF	TGCAGCGTTCGATACGGGACTAGCATCTACAATGAGCAGTTCTTC
TRBV14	TRBJ2-7	TRBD1	once	CASSQPTGVEQYF	TGTGCCAGCAGCCAACCGACAGGGGTCGAGCAGTACTTC